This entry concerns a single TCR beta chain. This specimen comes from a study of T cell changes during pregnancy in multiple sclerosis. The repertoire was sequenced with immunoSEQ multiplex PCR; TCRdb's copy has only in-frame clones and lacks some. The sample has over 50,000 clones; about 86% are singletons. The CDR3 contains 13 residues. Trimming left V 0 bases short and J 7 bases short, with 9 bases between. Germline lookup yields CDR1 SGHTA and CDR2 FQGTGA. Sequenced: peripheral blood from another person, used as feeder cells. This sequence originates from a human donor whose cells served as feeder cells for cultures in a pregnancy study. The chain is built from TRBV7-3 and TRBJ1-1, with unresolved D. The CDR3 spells CASSLTNSHEAFF. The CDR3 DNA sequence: TGTGCCAGCAGCTTAACCAACAGCCATGAAGCTTTCTTT.